This is a list of T cell receptor beta chains from one sample in a study of T cell repertoires in cytomegalovirus infection. Antigens for these TCRs are unknown. Using its own MiXCR run on the reads, TCRdb lists one record per CDR3 protein. This table has 300,000 to 400,000 distinct CDR3 sequences, just under 25% appearing once. The specimen was cultured PBMCs, collected from culture after CMV antigen stimulation. The receptors originated from a human donor in good health (CMV status not recorded). Some clones in this sample may be carry-over from other donors' samples. Both conserved end residues are part of each CDR3. A D gene is named only where the DNA matches it firmly. Rows may omit the clone size; those that give it use once, few, many or a size class.

TRBV9	-	TRBJ2-2	many	CASSVGGRNTGELFF	TGTGCCAGCAGCGTAGGAGGGAGGAACACCGGGGAGCTGTTTTTT
TRBV11-2	-	TRBJ1-3	few	CASSYLLGGNTIYF	TGTGCCAGCAGCTACTTATTAGGCGGAAACACCATATATTTT
TRBV19	-	TRBJ1-2	-	CASRRTDSNYGYTF	TGTGCCAGTAGGCGGACAGATAGTAACTATGGCTACACCTTC
TRBV7-2	-	TRBJ1-5	many	CASSLNSGAQHF	TGTGCCAGCAGCTTGAACAGCGGGGCCCAGCATTTT
TRBV15	TRBD2	TRBJ2-2	many	CATSSGRLAGGLTGELFF	TGTGCCACCAGCAGCGGCCGACTAGCGGGAGGGCTAACCGGGGAGCTGTTTTTT
TRBV7-9	-	TRBJ1-2	-	CASSPPGSRGYTF	TGTGCCAGCAGCCCCCCGGGGAGCCGTGGCTACACCTTC
TRBV4-3	-	TRBJ2-3	-	CASSQGTLGGTDTQYF	TGCGCCAGCAGCCAAGGGACCCTGGGGGGCACAGATACGCAGTATTTT
TRBV7-6	-	TRBJ2-5	few	CASSSTDF	TGTGCCAGCAGCTCTACGGACTTC
TRBV6-2/TRBV6-3	TRBD1	TRBJ2-1	few	CAIRWDSYNEQFF	TGTGCCATCCGTTGGGACAGCTACAATGAGCAGTTCTTC
TRBV7-2	-	TRBJ1-3	many	CASSFYSQTGNTIYF	TGTGCCAGCAGCTTTTACAGCCAGACTGGAAACACCATATATTTT
TRBV7-2	TRBD2	TRBJ2-1	many	CASSLSAGVVNEQFF	TGTGCCAGCAGCTTATCAGCGGGAGTGGTAAATGAGCAGTTCTTC
TRBV7-6	TRBD2	TRBJ2-1	few	CASSSLSSGRTYNEQFF	TGTGCCAGCAGCTCCCTTTCTAGCGGGAGAACCTACAATGAGCAGTTCTTC
TRBV7-2	-	TRBJ1-3	many	CASSPLVVSGNTIYF	TGTGCCAGCAGCCCCCTCGTAGTCTCTGGAAACACCATATATTTT